Listed below are T cell receptor beta chains from one sample, sequenced in a study of blood T cell repertoires in COVID-19. TCRdb's table, derived via immunoSEQ multiplex PCR, lists solely in-frame clones and lacks some. The sample includes 150,000 or so clones, 86% seen only once; the top ten take about 4.4%. Source material: PBMCs or T cells enriched from blood (not recorded which). These receptors all stem from a man aged 45-60 years who had recovered from COVID-19. CDR3s include the opening cysteine and the closing phenylalanine or tryptophan. Each record gives: V gene, D gene, J gene, CDR3 protein, CDR3 DNA. The D gene is left open where the match is weak.

V: TRBV7-9
D: TRBD1
J: TRBJ2-7
CDR3: CASSVTPGQGIYEQYF
DNA: TGTGCCAGCAGCGTCACACCGGGACAGGGAATTTACGAGCAGTACTTC

V: TRBV28
D: TRBD1
J: TRBJ1-2
CDR3: CASSQAGQGSGVYGYTF
DNA: TGTGCCAGCAGCCAGGCGGGACAGGGGAGCGGTGTCTATGGCTACACCTTC

V: TRBV28
D: TRBD1
J: TRBJ2-7
CDR3: CASSLTGGPMDYEQYF
DNA: TGTGCCAGCAGTTTAACAGGGGGCCCGATGGACTACGAGCAGTACTTC

V: TRBV28
D: .
J: TRBJ1-5
CDR3: CASSRGAQQIKPQHF
DNA: TGTGCCAGCAGTCGGGGGGCGCAACAAATTAAGCCCCAGCATTTT

V: TRBV18
D: .
J: TRBJ1-6
CDR3: CASSQGDWNSPLHF
DNA: TGTGCCAGCTCACAGGGGGATTGGAATTCACCCCTCCACTTT

V: TRBV5-1
D: .
J: TRBJ2-1
CDR3: CASKYGRDDEQFF
DNA: TGCGCCAGCAAATACGGGAGAGATGATGAGCAGTTCTTC

V: TRBV28
D: .
J: TRBJ1-1
CDR3: CASSLPHGGTEAFF
DNA: TGTGCCAGCAGTTTACCCCACGGGGGCACTGAAGCTTTCTTT

V: TRBV5-1
D: TRBD2
J: TRBJ2-1
CDR3: CASSLAQLAGGEQFF
DNA: TGCGCCAGCAGCTTGGCCCAGTTAGCGGGGGGCGAGCAGTTCTTC

V: TRBV7-2
D: TRBD1
J: TRBJ1-1
CDR3: CASSSGQGTEAFF
DNA: TGTGCCAGCAGCTCCGGACAGGGCACTGAAGCTTTCTTT

V: TRBV18
D: .
J: TRBJ2-1
CDR3: CASSPSRDNEQFF
DNA: TGTGCCAGCTCACCGAGCAGGGATAATGAGCAGTTCTTC

V: TRBV30
D: .
J: TRBJ1-2
CDR3: CAWTGSDYGYTF
DNA: TGTGCCTGGACCGGGAGTGACTATGGCTACACCTTC

V: TRBV2
D: .
J: TRBJ1-4
CDR3: CASSGVGNEKLFF
DNA: TGTGCCAGCAGCGGGGTGGGTAATGAAAAACTGTTTTTT

V: TRBV11-3
D: TRBD1
J: TRBJ2-2
CDR3: CASSRGQANTGELFF
DNA: TGTGCCAGCAGCAGAGGACAGGCGAACACCGGGGAGCTGTTTTTT

V: TRBV7-2
D: TRBD1
J: TRBJ1-1
CDR3: CASSSTRQGAEAFF
DNA: TGTGCCAGCAGCTCGACTAGACAGGGTGCTGAAGCTTTCTTT

V: TRBV6-5
D: TRBD2
J: TRBJ2-7
CDR3: CASFPASGSYEQYF
DNA: TGTGCCAGCTTTCCGGCTAGCGGGTCCTACGAGCAGTACTTC

V: TRBV7-2
D: .
J: TRBJ1-2
CDR3: CASSLQFPRGYTF
DNA: TGTGCCAGCAGCTTACAGTTTCCTAGGGGCTACACCTTC